These T cell receptor beta chains were read from a single sample in a study of blood T cell repertoires in COVID-19. Sequencing used immunoSEQ multiplex PCR; TCRdb keeps in-frame clones, though not all of them. This sample has 150,000 or so clones; around 74% occur once, and the top ten carry 8.1%. Sequenced input: peripheral blood. The receptors shown here come from a woman between 55 and 75 years old with COVID-19, enrolled during active disease. CDR3s include the opening cysteine and the closing phenylalanine or tryptophan. D genes are given only for firm matches. The listing skips clone size in some rows; elsewhere it reads once, few, many or a size class.

v_call	clone_size	cdr3_length	d_call	j_call	cdr3_nt	cdr3_aa
TRBV27	NA	14	TRBD1	TRBJ2-7	TGTGCCAGCAGTTCCGACAGGGGGCTGGGGGAGCAGTACTTC	CASSSDRGLGEQYF
TRBV7-2	NA	16	NA	TRBJ2-7	TGTGCCAGCAGCTTAGGGACCATAGGGGCTAACTACGAGCAGTACTTC	CASSLGTIGANYEQYF
TRBV9	NA	16	TRBD1	TRBJ2-3	TGTGCCAGCAGCGTCGCCCCCAGGGGGCTGGCAGATACGCAGTATTTT	CASSVAPRGLADTQYF
TRBV5-4	NA	15	NA	TRBJ1-1	TGTGCCAGCAGCCTGACAGCATCTTCGAACACTGAAGCTTTCTTT	CASSLTASSNTEAFF
TRBV4-1	NA	16	NA	TRBJ2-2	TGCGCCAGCAGTCAGCTTGGGGGGACGAACACCGGGGAGCTGTTTTTT	CASSQLGGTNTGELFF
TRBV11-2	few	14	NA	TRBJ1-1	TGTGCCAGCAGCTTAGCGTTAGCGAACACTGAAGCTTTCTTT	CASSLALANTEAFF
TRBV7-2	NA	16	NA	TRBJ2-4	TGTGCCAGCAGCTTAGAAATGGGCAGTGCCAAAAACATTCAGTACTTC	CASSLEMGSAKNIQYF
TRBV7-2	NA	14	NA	TRBJ2-3	TGTGCCAGCAGCCCGCTAGGGGGTGGAGATACGCAGTATTTT	CASSPLGGGDTQYF
TRBV19	NA	14	NA	TRBJ2-7	TGTGCCAGTAGTCCCCGCGGAGGGCCCTACGAGCAGTACTTC	CASSPRGGPYEQYF
TRBV6-6	NA	15	NA	TRBJ1-5	TGTGCCAGCAGGAACCGGGTTCAGGGTAATCAGCCCCAGCATTTT	CASRNRVQGNQPQHF
TRBV5-5	few	16	NA	TRBJ2-3	TGTGCCAGCAGCCACAGCCCTTTCACTAGCACAGATACGCAGTATTTT	CASSHSPFTSTDTQYF
TRBV28	NA	14	NA	TRBJ1-3	TGTGCCAGCAGCCTAATAGCCCCTGGAAACACCATATATTTT	CASSLIAPGNTIYF
TRBV5-1	NA	17	TRBD1	TRBJ1-3	TGCGCCAGCAGCGTATGGGGACAGGCGGGCTCTGGAAACACCATATATTTT	CASSVWGQAGSGNTIYF
TRBV10-1	NA	18	NA	TRBJ2-7	TGCGCCAGCAGTGAGTCCCTCATCGATCGACAGGACTCCTACGAGCAGTACTTC	CASSESLIDRQDSYEQYF
TRBV11-2	NA	15	NA	TRBJ1-1	TGTGCCAGCAGCTCTACAAGGGGGTTGGACACTGAAGCTTTCTTT	CASSSTRGLDTEAFF
TRBV7-3	NA	15	NA	TRBJ2-5	TGTGCCAGCAGCCCGCTTCATGTGGGCCCGGAGACCCAGTACTTC	CASSPLHVGPETQYF
TRBV7-3	NA	13	NA	TRBJ2-5	TGTGCCAGCAGCTTAGGGCAGCAAGAGACCCAGTACTTC	CASSLGQQETQYF
TRBV28	once	12	NA	TRBJ1-3	TGTGCCAGCAGGGAGTACGGAAACACCATATATTTT	CASREYGNTIYF
TRBV28	NA	15	TRBD1	TRBJ1-5	TGTGCCAGCAGCGGTTCAGGGGGCGTGGATCAGCCCCAGCATTTT	CASSGSGGVDQPQHF
TRBV12-3/TRBV12-4	NA	13	NA	TRBJ1-6	TGTGCCACCTACAGGGATTATAATTCACCCCTCCACTTT	CATYRDYNSPLHF
TRBV29-1	NA	9	NA	TRBJ2-1	TGCAGCGTTGCCCTCCCGCAGTTCTTC	CSVALPQFF
TRBV4-1	NA	17	TRBD2	TRBJ2-3	TGCGCCAGCAGCCTACTAGCGGGGGCTGGGGGCACAGATACGCAGTATTTT	CASSLLAGAGGTDTQYF
TRBV5-4	NA	13	NA	TRBJ2-5	TGTGCCAGCAGCTTTCAGGGGCGGGAGACCCAGTACTTC	CASSFQGRETQYF
TRBV19	NA	13	NA	TRBJ2-7	TGTGCCAGTAGTATAGGCTCTCCGGGCGAGCAGTACTTC	CASSIGSPGEQYF
TRBV7-6	few	16	TRBD1	TRBJ2-5	TGTGCCAGCAGCTTATACGGGACAGCTATTTCAGAGACCCAGTACTTC	CASSLYGTAISETQYF
TRBV10-2	NA	19	TRBD2	TRBJ2-3	TGCGCCAGCAGGGGGAGTCCGGGACTAGCGGGGGCCAGCACAGATACGCAGTATTTT	CASRGSPGLAGASTDTQYF
TRBV21-1	NA	20	NA	TRBJ2-6	TGTGCCAGCAGCAAAGGTCCGGACAGGGGGATGAACTCTGGGGCCAACGTCCTGACTTTC	CASSKGPDRGMNSGANVLTF
TRBV6-2/TRBV6-3	NA	14	NA	TRBJ2-7	TGTGCCAGCAGTTACCGGGTTGGAATCTACGAGCAGTACTTC	CASSYRVGIYEQYF